The 22 T cell receptor beta chains in this list originate from one sample, sequenced in a study of beta chain features in type 1 diabetes. Findings and limits, study-wide: The study found moderately but significantly shorter TCRB CDR3s in all four CD4+ subsets of Type 1 diabetes patients.

Their cognate antigens are unknown. All of the isolated RNA was reverse transcribed, so expressed TCRB transcripts were sequenced. This table comes from immunoSEQ multiplex PCR, and its TCRdb copy is limited to in-frame clones, with some not included. This sample yields about 640,000 clones, of which roughly 12% are seen a single time; more than 0.09% belongs to the top ten. Material: naive CD4+ T cells from blood. The receptors were sampled from a man aged 25-45 years with type 1 diabetes.

J is TRBJ2-5 and V is TRBV11-3; D is ambiguous. The germline V gene encodes CDR1 SGHNT and CDR2 YENEEA. The V and J ends lost 4 bases and 5 bases respectively, with 11 bases between them. This CDR3 has 13 residues. The DNA of the CDR3 is TGTGCCAGCAGCTGGGGAAGCGACGAGACCCAGTACTTC. Translation gives CASSWGSDETQYF.

This clone showed up just a few times. The rearrangement joins TRBV4-2 to TRBJ1-2; D gene ambiguous. This CDR3 has 18 amino acids. The ends were cut back, 2 bases at V and 5 bases at J, with 24 bases in the middle. Germline lookup yields CDR1 LGHNA and CDR2 YNFKEQ. The CDR3 DNA reads TGTGCCAGCAGCCAACCTGCGGCGATCGAGGGCCAGTTGTATGGCTACACCTTC. Protein: CASSQPAAIEGQLYGYTF.

V and J are TRBV30 and TRBJ2-5, with 11 bases that match TRBD1. Germline CDR1 reads GTSNPN; CDR2 reads SVGIG (reference sequence). CDR3 length: 15 residues. V shed 1 base, J shed 4 bases, and the junction held 5 bases outside the gene matches. The CDR3, as DNA: TGTGCCTGGAGTGCCTGGACAGGGGGCGCAGAGACCCAGTACTTC. It specifies CAWSAWTGGAETQYF.

Concerning this clone itself: Other DNA sequences in the same sample also yield this CDR3. The chain recombines TRBV5-1 with TRBJ1-4; the match to TRBD1 covers 9 bases. The CDR3 sequence is 16 residues long. From germline, CDR1 is SGHRS and CDR2 YFSETQ. Trimming removed 4 bases from V and 0 bases from J; junction bases left unmatched: 4. CDR3 sequence (DNA): TGCGCCAGCAGCGGGGGACAGGGTGCAACTAATGAAAAACTGTTTTTT. Its translation: CASSGGQGATNEKLFF.

V is TRBV18 and J is TRBJ1-2; 8 nucleotides agree with TRBD1. Losses at the gene ends were 1 base for V and 5 bases for J; bases not matched to a gene: 9. The germline V gene encodes CDR1 KGHSH and CDR2 LQKENI. The CDR3 is 16 residues long. CDR3 region: CASSPRAGGAEYGYTF. CDR3 DNA sequence: TGTGCCAGCTCACCACGCGCAGGGGGCGCAGAATATGGCTACACCTTC.

This clone was counted a few times. The chain carries TRBV7-2 and TRBJ2-5, with D perhaps assigned TRBD1 or TRBD2 (5 bases each). The CDR3 is 15 amino acids. V dropped 3 bases and J dropped 3 bases, with 14 bases sitting between them. Germline V lookup: CDR1 SGHTA, CDR2 FQGNSA. CDR3 amino acids: CASSFGGVGEETQYF. As DNA, the CDR3 is TGTGCCAGCAGCTTTGGCGGTGTGGGGGAAGAGACCCAGTACTTC. Drawing the rest from reference TRBV7-2 and TRBJ2-5, the complete variable domain is GAGVSQSPSNKVTEKGKDVELRCDPISGHTALYWYRQSLGQGLEFLIYFQGNSAPDKSGLPSDRFSAERTGGSVSTLTIQRTQQEDSAVYLCASSFGGVGEETQYFGPGTRLLVL.

This chain uses TRBV5-1 with TRBJ2-7, with D maybe TRBD1 (5 bases). This CDR3 has 14 residues. Germline V gene data show CDR1 as SGHRS and CDR2 as YFSETQ. With 5 bases removed from V and 7 bases from J, the gap between germline ends came to 19 bases. The CDR3 spells CASSRTDMGREQYF. As DNA, the CDR3 is TGCGCCAGCAGTCGGACGGACATGGGTCGGGAGCAGTACTTC.

The rearrangement links TRBV7-2 to TRBJ1-2; D gene ambiguous. The V gene's germline CDR1 is SGHTA and CDR2 FQGNSA. Trimming cost V 1 base and J 0 bases, with 6 bases left between them. CDR3 length: 14 residues. The CDR3 region is CASSLEVANYGYTF. The CDR3 nucleotides are TGTGCCAGCAGCTTAGAAGTAGCTAACTATGGCTACACCTTC.

V and J are TRBV11-2 and TRBJ2-1, with 8 bases aligning to TRBD1. Germline CDR1 and CDR2: SGHAT and FQNNGV. V trimming: 5 bases; J trimming: 14 bases; junction bases outside the gene matches: 8. The CDR3 covers 12 residues. The CDR3 sequence is CASSPWTGSEFF. The CDR3 nucleotides are TGTGCCAGCAGCCCGTGGACAGGGAGCGAGTTCTTC.

J is TRBJ2-1 and V is TRBV6-1; 12 positions match TRBD1. The CDR3 length is 12 residues. CDR1 MNHNS and CDR2 SASEGT come from the germline V gene. With 10 bases clipped from V and 10 bases from J, the junction kept 5 bases outside the gene matches. The CDR3 spells CATGQGAWEQFF. The CDR3 coding sequence is TGTGCCACGGGACAGGGGGCCTGGGAGCAGTTCTTC.

The chain combines TRBV5-4 with TRBJ1-1, with 7 bases fitting TRBD1. After removal of 0 bases from V and 7 bases from J, the junction contained 3 bases not matched to a gene. The CDR3 contains 13 residues. Germline assignment: CDR1 SGHNT and CDR2 YYREEE (reference sequence). The CDR3, as DNA: TGTGCCAGCAGCTTGGGTCAGGGGGTTGAAGCTTTCTTT. Its protein product is CASSLGQGVEAFF. The full variable domain, rest sourced from reference TRBV5-4 and TRBJ1-1, is ETGVTQSPTHLIKTRGQQVTLRCSSQSGHNTVSWYQQALGQGPQFIFQYYREEENGRGNFPPRFSGLQFPNYSSELNVNALELDDSALYLCASSLGQGVEAFFGQGTRLTVV.

The chain has TRBV9 and TRBJ2-1, with 7 bases lining up with TRBD2. Germline trimming cut 4 bases from V and 0 bases from J; bases unmatched to any gene: 4. The CDR3 is 15 residues long. Germline lookup yields CDR1 SGDLS and CDR2 YYNGEE. CDR3 in DNA: TGTGCCAGCAGCCCTAGCGGTAGCTCCTACAATGAGCAGTTCTTC. It specifies CASSPSGSSYNEQFF.

This clone was observed a few times. The chain has TRBV2 and TRBJ1-2, with a tentative D call TRBD1 (5 bases). Germline values: CDR1 SNHLY, CDR2 FYNNEI. V lost 4 bases to trimming and J lost 2 bases, with 11 bases between them. There are 14 residues in the CDR3. Written as DNA, the CDR3 is TGTGCCAGCAGTGGGGGCAGGCGAAACTATGGCTACACCTTC. This sequence encodes CASSGGRRNYGYTF.

The J gene is TRBJ1-4, the V gene TRBV30; possible D gene TRBD1, 6 bases. Germline assignment: CDR1 GTSNPN and CDR2 SVGIG (reference sequence). Trimming took 2 bases from V and 5 from J, leaving 12 bases between them. This CDR3 region has 14 residues. The DNA for the CDR3 is TGTGCCTGGAGTAGGGGGGATTTCAATGAAAAACTGTTTTTT. It is translated as CAWSRGDFNEKLFF.

A few counts support this clone. This rearrangement joins TRBV28 to TRBJ2-1, with D perhaps matching TRBD2 (7 bases). The germline gives CDR1 MDHEN, CDR2 SYDVKM. V lost 7 bases, J lost 0 bases, and 10 bases lay in between. This CDR3 has 14 amino acids. Written as DNA, the CDR3 is TGTGCCAGCACGGGGGGCCACTCCTACAATGAGCAGTTCTTC. This sequence encodes CASTGGHSYNEQFF. Based on the CDR3 plus reference TRBV28 and TRBJ2-1, the full variable domain is DVKVTQSSRYLVKRTGEKVFLECVQDMDHENMFWYRQDPGLGLRLIYFSYDVKMKEKGDIPEGYSVSREKKERFSLILESASTNQTSMYLCASTGGHSYNEQFFGPGTRLTVL.

Remarks on this clone: Other DNA sequences in this specimen translate into the identical CDR3. This chain joins TRBV7-2 and TRBJ2-7; 9 bases align to TRBD1. CDR3 length: 15 residues. The ends lost 4 bases at V and 2 bases at J; junction bases unmatched: 6. Per germline, CDR1 SGHTA and CDR2 FQGNSA. CDR3 residues: CASSSRQGGTYEQYF. The CDR3 region has the DNA TGTGCCAGCAGCTCGAGACAGGGGGGCACCTACGAGCAGTACTTC. Full variable domain (outside the CDR3, taken from reference TRBV7-2 and TRBJ2-7): GAGVSQSPSNKVTEKGKDVELRCDPISGHTALYWYRQSLGQGLEFLIYFQGNSAPDKSGLPSDRFSAERTGGSVSTLTIQRTQQEDSAVYLCASSSRQGGTYEQYFGPGTRLTVT.

This clone was observed a few times. The chain joins TRBV7-2 to TRBJ1-3, with D perhaps TRBD1 (5 bases). Germline values: CDR1 SGHTA, CDR2 FQGNSA. This CDR3 has 16 residues. V lost 5 bases and J lost 0, with 14 bases in between. The CDR3 is CASSEIQASSGNTIYF. CDR3 bases: TGTGCCAGCAGCGAGATACAGGCCAGCTCTGGAAACACCATATATTTT.

This clone was detected only a few times. The chain employs TRBV7-9 and TRBJ2-1, with 7 bases lining up with TRBD1. Germline V gene sequence: CDR1 SEHNR, CDR2 FQNEAQ (reference sequence). The CDR3 is 13 amino acids. Losses at the gene ends were 3 bases for V and 10 bases for J; bases not matched to a gene: 6. The CDR3 DNA reads as TGTGCCAGCAGCTTGACAGGGCAGGGCGAGCAGTTCTTC. This codes for CASSLTGQGEQFF.

This clone was counted between two and nine times. CDR3 sequence (DNA): TGCGCCAGCAGCTTCAGGGGGACTAATGAAAAACTGTTTTTT. This encodes CASSFRGTNEKLFF. The chain links TRBV5-1 to TRBJ1-4, with 7 positions matching TRBD1. After removal of 2 bases from V and 2 bases from J, the junction contained 0 bases not matched to a gene. The CDR3 has 14 amino acids. From germline, CDR1 is SGHRS and CDR2 YFSETQ.

This chain links TRBV7-2 with TRBJ2-7, with D uncertain. CDR1 and CDR2 (germline): SGHTA, FQGNSA. This CDR3 contains 15 residues. V lost 1 base and J lost 3, with 13 bases in between. CDR3 region: CASSLVRREIYEQYF. The CDR3 nucleotides are TGTGCCAGCAGCTTAGTTAGGAGAGAGATCTACGAGCAGTACTTC. Combining the CDR3 with reference TRBV7-2 and TRBJ2-7 gives the whole variable domain GAGVSQSPSNKVTEKGKDVELRCDPISGHTALYWYRQSLGQGLEFLIYFQGNSAPDKSGLPSDRFSAERTGGSVSTLTIQRTQQEDSAVYLCASSLVRREIYEQYFGPGTRLTVT.

A word on this clone: An end of the junction does not agree with germline; a read error may underlie this. J is TRBJ1-2 and V is TRBV6-5; D is ambiguous. This CDR3 has 13 residues. Germline V lookup: CDR1 MNHEY, CDR2 SVGAGI. The CDR3 nucleotides are TGTGCCAGCAGTAACTCCGGTCCCTATGGCTACACCTTC. Its protein product is CASSNSGPYGYTF.

The chain uses TRBV19 and TRBJ2-2; D might be TRBD2 (5 bases). This CDR3 is built from 14 residues. Trimming removed 9 bases from V and 2 bases from J, with 13 bases in between. Germline V CDR1 and CDR2: LNHDA, SQIVND (reference sequence). The CDR3 DNA reads TGTGCCAGCCGGAGGCAGGCCAACACCGGGGAGCTGTTTTTT. Its translation is CASRRQANTGELFF.